This is a list of T cell receptor beta chains from one sample in a study of graft-versus-host responses after intestinal transplantation. Their specific antigens are unknown. TCRdb keeps only in-frame clones here, not all; method: immunoSEQ multiplex PCR. The sample records roughly 90,000 clones, roughly 90% being singletons. The sample here was unstimulated CD4+ T cells sorted from spleen or lymph node cells, taken before transplant. The origin of the receptors is a human donor who was the organ donor for an intestinal transplant. Each CDR3 is given with its conserved first and last residue. D genes are given only for firm matches. The size entry is marked missing in some rows and otherwise reads once, few, many or a size class.

J gene	clone size	V gene	D gene	CDR3 protein	CDR3 DNA
TRBJ2-1	-	TRBV4-1	-	CASSQPPGSSGYNEQFF	TGCGCCAGCAGCCAACCCCCCGGGAGTTCCGGCTACAATGAGCAGTTCTTC
TRBJ2-7	-	TRBV2	-	CASSGSVEGAYEQYF	TGTGCCAGCAGCGGTAGCGTGGAGGGAGCCTACGAGCAGTACTTC
TRBJ2-1	-	TRBV5-1	-	CASSLVGAGRGEQFF	TGCGCCAGCAGCTTGGTGGGTGCGGGACGGGGTGAGCAGTTCTTC
TRBJ1-5	-	TRBV28	TRBD1	CASSFRDRANQPQHF	TGTGCCAGCAGTTTCCGGGACAGAGCCAATCAGCCCCAGCATTTT
TRBJ2-1	-	TRBV30	TRBD1	CAWDRGISAIYNEQFF	TGTGCCTGGGACAGGGGGATATCGGCGATATACAATGAGCAGTTCTTC
TRBJ1-2	-	TRBV4-3	TRBD1	CASSQGTGANYGYTF	TGCGCCAGCAGCCAAGGGACAGGTGCTAACTATGGCTACACCTTC
TRBJ2-6	-	TRBV5-6	-	CASSLAGANVLTF	TGTGCCAGCAGCCTTGCGGGGGCCAACGTCCTGACTTTC
TRBJ2-1	-	TRBV11-1	-	CASSLEGSSYNEQFF	TGTGCCAGCAGCTTGGAGGGGAGCTCCTACAATGAGCAGTTCTTC
TRBJ2-1	-	TRBV28	-	CASTDSHNEQFF	TGTGCCAGCACAGACAGCCACAATGAGCAGTTCTTC
TRBJ2-1	-	TRBV5-6	-	CASSLLEGPRNEQFF	TGTGCCAGCAGCTTGCTCGAGGGCCCTCGAAATGAGCAGTTCTTC
TRBJ2-7	-	TRBV5-4	TRBD1	CASSRGTGGASYEQYF	TGTGCCAGCAGCCGGGGGACAGGGGGCGCCTCCTACGAGCAGTACTTC
TRBJ1-1	-	TRBV7-3	-	CASSSWGGSAEAFF	TGTGCCAGCAGCTCTTGGGGGGGTAGCGCTGAAGCTTTCTTT
TRBJ2-3	-	TRBV2	-	CASREWWDPRGDTQYF	TGTGCCAGCAGGGAGTGGTGGGATCCTAGGGGAGATACGCAGTATTTT
TRBJ2-2	-	TRBV4-1	TRBD1	CASSQTGGVTGELFF	TGCGCCAGCAGCCAAACAGGGGGAGTCACCGGGGAGCTGTTTTTT
TRBJ1-1	-	TRBV7-9	-	CASSLFVTEAFF	TGTGCCAGCAGCTTATTCGTCACTGAAGCTTTCTTT
TRBJ1-3	-	TRBV5-6	-	CASSFGRALSGNTIYF	TGTGCCAGCAGCTTCGGCAGGGCTCTCTCTGGAAACACCATATATTTT
TRBJ1-5	-	TRBV19	-	CATSGDFYSNQPQHF	TGTGCCACCTCGGGAGACTTTTATAGCAATCAGCCCCAGCATTTT
TRBJ2-1	-	TRBV7-2	TRBD2	CASSLAILAMNEQFF	TGTGCCAGCAGCTTAGCGATACTAGCGATGAATGAGCAGTTCTTC
TRBJ2-7	-	TRBV15	-	CATSRTQFYEQYF	TGTGCCACCAGCCGTACCCAGTTCTACGAGCAGTACTTC
TRBJ2-2	-	TRBV5-1	TRBD2	CASSSGGSNTGELFF	TGCGCCAGCAGCTCGGGGGGATCGAACACCGGGGAGCTGTTTTTT
TRBJ2-2	-	TRBV15	-	CATSRGPLTATSTGELFF	TGTGCCACCAGCAGAGGTCCCCTAACAGCTACGAGCACCGGGGAGCTGTTTTTT
TRBJ2-2	-	TRBV2	-	CASRGGDFNTGELFF	TGTGCCAGCAGGGGGGGAGATTTCAACACCGGGGAGCTGTTTTTT
TRBJ1-2	-	TRBV29-1	TRBD1	CSVLSGTGGGYTF	TGCAGCGTTTTATCCGGGACAGGAGGCGGCTACACCTTC
TRBJ1-2	-	TRBV18	TRBD1	CASSPGDRGYTF	TGTGCCAGCTCACCAGGGGACAGGGGCTACACCTTC
TRBJ2-1	-	TRBV28	-	CASRPTGLDNEQFF	TGTGCCAGCAGACCCACGGGACTCGACAATGAGCAGTTCTTC
TRBJ1-1	-	TRBV5-1	-	CASSGGLFRMDTEAFF	TGCGCCAGCAGCGGAGGACTTTTTAGGATGGACACTGAAGCTTTCTTT
TRBJ2-3	-	TRBV6-5	-	CASSWKGQEDTQYF	TGTGCCAGCAGCTGGAAAGGCCAGGAAGATACGCAGTATTTT
TRBJ2-5	-	TRBV7-2	-	CASSRIRQVQETQYF	TGTGCCAGCAGCAGAATAAGGCAGGTACAAGAGACCCAGTACTTC
TRBJ2-3	-	TRBV5-1	TRBD2	CASSERGGTDTQYF	TGCGCCAGCAGCGAGCGGGGAGGCACAGATACGCAGTATTTT
TRBJ2-7	-	TRBV27	TRBD1	CASSIRGLGAYEQYF	TGTGCCAGCAGTATAAGGGGGCTCGGTGCCTACGAGCAGTACTTC
TRBJ1-2	once	TRBV28	TRBD1	CASSFGLGGQLYGYTF	TGTGCCAGCAGTTTTGGTCTCGGGGGACAGCTTTATGGCTACACCTTC
TRBJ1-5	once	TRBV23-1	TRBD1	CATVHPDRQDQPQHF	TGCGCCACCGTACATCCGGACAGGCAGGATCAGCCCCAGCATTTT
TRBJ2-7	-	TRBV7-2	-	CASSYKSGYEQYF	TGTGCCAGCTCCTACAAAAGCGGATACGAGCAGTACTTC
TRBJ2-4	-	TRBV4-1	TRBD2	CASSFGGENIQYF	TGCGCCAGCAGCTTTGGGGGGGAAAACATTCAGTACTTC
TRBJ1-2	-	TRBV11-3	-	CASGQKAGGGYTF	TGTGCCAGCGGCCAAAAGGCAGGAGGTGGCTACACCTTC
TRBJ2-7	-	TRBV13	-	CASSLGGILYEQYF	TGTGCCAGCAGCTTAGGGGGCATCCTCTACGAGCAGTACTTC
TRBJ2-1	-	TRBV6-6	-	CASSRLGDEQFF	TGTGCCAGCAGCCGTCTCGGGGATGAGCAGTTCTTC
TRBJ2-1	-	TRBV28	TRBD2	CASSPLAGAYNEQFF	TGTGCCAGCAGCCCCCTAGCGGGGGCATACAATGAGCAGTTCTTC
TRBJ1-2	few	TRBV6-1	-	CASSEAPPGDGYGYTF	TGTGCCAGCAGTGAGGCCCCACCAGGGGATGGCTATGGCTACACCTTC
TRBJ2-7	-	TRBV4-1	TRBD2	CASSPTGTSGTEHEQYF	TGCGCCAGCAGCCCCACAGGGACTAGCGGGACGGAACACGAGCAGTACTTC
TRBJ2-1	-	TRBV28	TRBD2	CASSSFSGSAYNEQFF	TGTGCCAGCAGTTCCTTTAGCGGGAGCGCCTACAATGAGCAGTTCTTC
TRBJ1-4	-	TRBV21-1	-	CASSKDGLTGGRDEKLFF	TGTGCCAGCAGCAAAGATGGGCTCACAGGGGGCCGGGATGAAAAACTGTTTTTT
TRBJ2-2	-	TRBV5-4	-	CASSGISGLINTGELFF	TGTGCCAGCAGCGGGATCTCGGGACTTATAAACACCGGGGAGCTGTTTTTT
TRBJ1-5	-	TRBV2	TRBD1	CASSRQGEGQPQHF	TGTGCCAGCAGTCGACAGGGGGAGGGTCAGCCCCAGCATTTT
TRBJ2-7	-	TRBV6-5	-	CASSYSFGPSYEQYF	TGTGCCAGCAGTTACTCGTTTGGCCCCTCCTACGAGCAGTACTTC
TRBJ2-5	-	TRBV10-3	-	CAISGPAREETQYF	TGTGCCATCAGCGGCCCGGCCAGGGAAGAGACCCAGTACTTC
TRBJ2-2	-	TRBV19	-	CASESLERRGSGELFF	TGTGCCAGCGAGTCTCTCGAGCGCCGGGGGTCCGGGGAGCTGTTTTTT
TRBJ1-1	few	TRBV6-1	TRBD1	CASSSDRANTEAFF	TGTGCCAGCAGTTCAGACAGGGCGAACACTGAAGCTTTCTTT
TRBJ1-3	-	TRBV18	-	CASSPYSEGTGNTIYF	TGTGCCAGCTCACCATATTCTGAGGGAACCGGAAACACCATATATTTT
TRBJ2-3	-	TRBV5-4	TRBD2	CAGSGGAEDTQYF	TGTGCCGGTAGCGGGGGGGCCGAGGATACGCAGTATTTT
TRBJ2-5	-	TRBV7-2	-	CASSPAREETQYF	TGTGCCAGCAGCCCGGCTAGAGAAGAGACCCAGTACTTC
TRBJ2-7	-	TRBV18	-	CASSPQKGAYEQYF	TGTGCCAGCTCACCCCAAAAAGGGGCCTACGAGCAGTACTTC
TRBJ2-7	-	TRBV5-1	TRBD2	CASSLAREVEQYF	TGCGCCAGCAGCTTGGCCCGGGAGGTGGAGCAGTACTTC
TRBJ1-2	-	TRBV11-3	-	CASRDSINNYGYTF	TGTGCCAGCCGAGACAGCATAAATAACTATGGCTACACCTTC
TRBJ2-1	-	TRBV19	TRBD2	CASSTLPLSGSYNEQFF	TGTGCCAGTAGTACCCTCCCCCTTAGCGGGTCCTACAATGAGCAGTTCTTC
TRBJ2-7	few	TRBV4-3	TRBD2	CASSHLLAGNYEQYF	TGCGCCAGCAGCCACCTACTAGCGGGTAACTACGAGCAGTACTTC
TRBJ1-2	few	TRBV30	-	CAWSVRRYYGYTF	TGTGCCTGGAGTGTGAGGCGATACTATGGCTACACCTTC
TRBJ2-6	-	TRBV2	TRBD2	CASRRLAGRGGTGANVLTF	TGTGCCAGCAGGCGCCTAGCGGGAAGGGGAGGGACTGGGGCCAACGTCCTGACTTTC
TRBJ1-4	-	TRBV28	-	CASKRLNNEKLFF	TGTGCCAGCAAGAGGCTGAATAATGAAAAACTGTTTTTT